This T cell receptor (beta chain) originates from a study of T cell responses to AZD1222 COVID-19 vaccine. Study results and limitations: No repertoire was sampled before or during the peak T cell response, only after it. Vaccine-related CD4 TCRs covered spike, predominating at 160-218 and 743-854.

Concerning this clone: Its antigen is as yet unknown.

Sequenced by immunoSEQ multiplex PCR; TCRdb stores in-frame clones only, minus some. The table shows 170,000 or so clones, with over 75% occurring only once. This CDR3 spans 12 amino acids. Germline-derived CDR1 and CDR2 are WNHNN and SYGVQD (reference sequence). The V end was cut by 10 bases, the J end by 4 bases, with 10 bases between. The TCR comes from an adult in good health. The chain joins TRBV10-1 to TRBJ2-2, with a possible D match to TRBD2 (6 bases). The sample here was peripheral blood, taken on day 0 of AZD1222 vaccination. CDR3 sequence reads: CAIISGTGELFF. The CDR3 nucleotides are TGCGCCATTATTAGCGGCACCGGGGAGCTGTTTTTT.